The clone carrying this T cell receptor (beta chain) was seen more than once but under ten times. No antigen is known for it. This sample is part of a study of beta chain features in type 1 diabetes. Overall study results and limits: The study found fewer insertions and more deletions at VDJ junctions in type 1 diabetes patients. Relative to healthy donors, patients appeared to have naive, central memory and Treg TCRB repertoires that were more similar. An over-representation of cells with high TCR expression could result from cDNA sequencing.

The length of the CDR3 is 13 residues. Between the trimmed V and J ends, which lost 3 bases and 6 bases, there was a span of 9 bases. Looked up from germline, CDR1 is KGHSH and CDR2 is LQKENI. It was via CD45RO/CCR7/CD25/CD127/CD95/CD27 that CD4+ naive, central memory, regulatory and stem cell-like memory cells were sorted. Expressed TCRB transcripts were sequenced, since all the RNA that had been isolated was reverse transcribed. Profiled with immunoSEQ multiplex PCR; TCRdb holds only in-frame clones, not every one. The repertoire holds about 140,000 clones, with roughly 9.7% as singletons. The chain employs TRBV18 and TRBJ1-5, with D hard to call. The TCR sequence derives from a woman in her thirties or forties in good health. The source material was central memory CD4+ T cells from blood. As DNA, the CDR3 is TGTGCCAGCTCACCCGGGTTGGGTCAGCCCCAGCATTTT. This encodes CASSPGLGQPQHF.